What follows are 27 T cell receptor beta chains derived from one specimen sequenced in a study of lymphopenia after photon versus proton radiotherapy. Generated by immunoSEQ multiplex PCR, the TCRdb table keeps only in-frame clones and is missing some. The repertoire consists of more than 70,000 clones, with 83% occurring once and the leading ten covering around 1.4%. Material: peripheral blood, obtained from a patient treated with proton-based radiotherapy. These TCRs come from a man between 60 and 75 years old with pancreatic cancer.

This clone was seen a handful of times. The CDR3 coding sequence is TGTGCCAGCAGTCAGGAGGACCGTCTTGGTGGCACTGAAGCTTTCTTT. It is translated as CASSQEDRLGGTEAFF. The J gene is TRBJ1-1, the V gene TRBV28, with D unclear. This CDR3 region has 16 residues. CDR1 is MDHEN, CDR2 SYDVKM, per germline. V was clipped by 5 bases and J by 4 bases, with 20 bases between them.

This chain joins TRBV6-5 and TRBJ2-7; D possibly corresponds to TRBD2 (5 bases). The CDR3 extends over 13 amino acids. Germline CDR1 is MNHEY and CDR2 is SVGAGI. The V end lost 6 bases, the J end lost 3 bases, and 12 bases lay between the germline ends. The DNA for the CDR3 is TGTGCCAGCAGCCTCGGACTCTTCTACGAGCAGTACTTC. It codes for CASSLGLFYEQYF.

The gene calls are TRBV16 and TRBJ1-1, with D unclear. CDR1 is KGHSY, CDR2 FQNENV, per germline. The CDR3 covers 11 residues. Trimming removed 5 bases from V and 1 base from J, with 2 bases in between. CDR3 region: CASSRNTEAFF. DNA for the CDR3: TGTGCCAGCAGCAGGAACACTGAAGCTTTCTTT.

The chain has TRBV18 and TRBJ2-2; weak D call: TRBD2 (5 bases). Trimming pared 5 bases from V and 3 bases from J, leaving 7 bases between. Germline CDR1 KGHSH, CDR2 LQKENI. There are 13 residues in the CDR3. CDR3 loop: CASSGLHTGELFF. As DNA, the CDR3 is TGTGCCAGCTCAGGACTCCACACCGGGGAGCTGTTTTTT.

J is TRBJ1-5 and V is TRBV7-3; 9 nucleotides match TRBD1. Unmatched junction bases numbered 5, after V lost 3 bases and J lost 2 bases. Germline V CDR1 and CDR2: SGHTA, FQGTGA. The CDR3 runs to 16 residues. CDR3 in DNA: TGTGCCAGCAGCTTGGGACAGGGTGGTGGCAATCAGCCCCAGCATTTT. Protein: CASSLGQGGGNQPQHF.

The chain employs TRBV27 and TRBJ2-7; 10 bases match TRBD2. Germline V gene sequence: CDR1 MNHEY, CDR2 SMNVEV (reference sequence). The V gene end was trimmed by 6 bases and the J gene end by 2 bases; junction bases not matched to a gene: 7. The length of the CDR3 is 15 residues. This chain's CDR3 is CASSFGTSGAYEQYF. In DNA form, the CDR3 reads TGTGCCAGCAGCTTCGGAACTAGCGGGGCCTACGAGCAGTACTTC.

The rearrangement uses TRBV6-5 and TRBJ2-2, with no clear D. V dropped 6 bases and J dropped 2 bases, with 7 bases sitting between them. This CDR3 is built from 13 residues. CDR1 and CDR2 from the germline V gene are MNHEY and SVGAGI. The DNA for the CDR3 is TGTGCCAGCAGGAACAGAAACACCGGGGAGCTGTTTTTT. Translation gives CASRNRNTGELFF.

This clone has a single count. CDR3 nucleotides: TGCAGTGAGGGAAAGCGGTGCGAGCAGTACTTC. Protein: CSEGKRCEQYF. J is TRBJ2-7 and V is TRBV29-1, with D tentatively TRBD2 (5 bases). The CDR3 is 11 residues long. Germline V CDR1 and CDR2: SQVTM, ANQGSEA.

This chain links TRBV28 with TRBJ2-2; possible D gene TRBD1, 6 bases. The V gene's germline CDR1 is MDHEN and CDR2 SYDVKM. The CDR3 has 14 residues. Trimming pared 1 base from V and 4 bases from J, leaving 7 bases between. This chain's CDR3 is CASSLSGVTGELFF. Here the CDR3 DNA reads TGTGCCAGCAGTTTATCAGGGGTCACCGGGGAGCTGTTTTTT.

The chain is built from TRBV18 and TRBJ2-1; 15 positions agree with TRBD2. This CDR3 has 17 amino acids. Germline V gives CDR1 KGHSH, CDR2 LQKENI. Trimming cost V 5 bases and J 6 bases; bases outside gene matches: 8. The CDR3 nucleotides read TGTGCCAGCTCATCCCTATGGACTAGCGGGAGGGCCAATGAGCAGTTCTTC. Its protein product is CASSSLWTSGRANEQFF.

This chain links TRBV6-6 with TRBJ2-5, with D possibly called TRBD1 or TRBD2 (6 bases each). Trimming took off 6 bases at V and 6 bases at J, with 17 bases between the two ends. CDR1 is MNHNY and CDR2 is SVGAGI in the germline V gene (reference sequence). This CDR3 region has 14 residues. In DNA form, the CDR3 reads TGTGCCAGCAGCGCAAACCGGGGGCGGAAGACCCAGTACTTC. This sequence encodes CASSANRGRKTQYF.

The chain has TRBV6-6 and TRBJ1-4, with D uncertain. V lost 8 bases, J lost 0 bases, and 10 bases lay in between. The V gene's germline CDR1 is MNHNY and CDR2 SVGAGI (reference sequence). CDR3 size: 14 residues. The CDR3 is CASGEVSTNEKLFF. Here the CDR3 DNA reads TGTGCCAGCGGGGAGGTATCAACTAATGAAAAACTGTTTTTT.

This clone came up a few times. The rearrangement uses TRBV11-2 and TRBJ2-1; 7 bases match TRBD2. V lost 1 base to trimming and J lost 5 bases; unmatched junction nucleotides: 2. CDR1 is SGHAT, CDR2 FQNNGV, per germline. The CDR3 loop spans 14 amino acids. CDR3 DNA: TGTGCCAGCAGCTTAGGACTAGCCAACAATGAGCAGTTCTTC. This encodes CASSLGLANNEQFF.

This chain joins TRBV6-1 and TRBJ2-5; no definite D call. Trimming stripped 3 bases from V and 7 bases from J, with 18 bases between. CDR3 length equals 15 residues. The germline gives CDR1 MNHNS, CDR2 SASEGT. The DNA of the CDR3 is TGTGCCAGCAGTGAGCCCGGTGGAATCTTTAGGACCCAGTACTTC. The encoded protein is CASSEPGGIFRTQYF.

V and J are TRBV28 and TRBJ2-1; possibly TRBD2 for D (6 bases). The V end was cut by 2 bases, the J end by 5 bases, with 16 bases between. The CDR3 extends over 16 amino acids. Germline-derived CDR1 and CDR2 are MDHEN and SYDVKM. CDR3 region: CASSLIGPAGHNEQFF. In DNA form, the CDR3 reads TGTGCCAGCAGTTTAATTGGTCCAGCGGGCCACAATGAGCAGTTCTTC. The entire variable domain, with the rest obtained from reference TRBV28 and TRBJ2-1, is as follows: DVKVTQSSRYLVKRTGEKVFLECVQDMDHENMFWYRQDPGLGLRLIYFSYDVKMKEKGDIPEGYSVSREKKERFSLILESASTNQTSMYLCASSLIGPAGHNEQFFGPGTRLTVL.

V usage is TRBV6-1 and J usage is TRBJ1-2, with 7 bases aligning to TRBD1. CDR1 and CDR2 from the germline V gene are MNHNS and SASEGT. There are 16 residues in the CDR3. Unmatched junction bases numbered 12, after V lost 2 bases and J lost 6 bases. For the CDR3, the DNA is TGTGCCAGCAGTGAAAGCGATAACAGGGGCGGGAATGGCTACACCTTC. Translation: CASSESDNRGGNGYTF.

The genes are TRBV11-2 and TRBJ2-7; D is possibly TRBD2 (5 bases). From germline, CDR1 is SGHAT and CDR2 FQNNGV. The CDR3 sequence is 15 residues long. Trimming pared 1 base from V and 0 bases from J, leaving 10 bases between. The CDR3 DNA follows: TGTGCCAGCAGCTTAGTCAGCGGATCCTCCTACGAGCAGTACTTC. The encoded protein is CASSLVSGSSYEQYF.

The gene calls are TRBV5-1 and TRBJ2-7; 12 nucleotides agree with TRBD2. The V gene end was trimmed by 1 base and the J gene end by 5 bases; junction bases not matched to a gene: 13. The CDR3 contains 18 residues. Per germline, CDR1 SGHRS and CDR2 YFSETQ. CDR3 nucleotide sequence: TGCGCCAGCAGCTTGAGAGGTAGTACACTAGCGGGAGGTAACGAGCAGTACTTC. Encoded protein: CASSLRGSTLAGGNEQYF.

The chain employs TRBV6-5 and TRBJ2-7; 7 nucleotides align to TRBD2. Trimming took 6 bases from V and 1 from J; bases not matched to a gene: 9. Germline V gene data show CDR1 as MNHEY and CDR2 as SVGAGI. The CDR3 is 15 residues long. DNA of the CDR3: TGTGCCAGCAGGGGAAGCGGGGCTTGGTCCTACGAGCAGTACTTC. Translated: CASRGSGAWSYEQYF.

The CDR3 is CASSYSSSGIWEQYF. The CDR3 DNA sequence: TGTGCCAGCAGTTACTCCTCTAGCGGCATCTGGGAGCAGTACTTC. V is TRBV6-5 and J is TRBJ2-7, with 7 bases identical to TRBD2. The V and J ends lost 0 bases and 7 bases, in that order; junction bases with no gene match: 9. Germline lookup yields CDR1 MNHEY and CDR2 SVGAGI. There are 15 residues in the CDR3.

This chain connects TRBV11-2 to TRBJ1-2; D not resolved. The germline gives CDR1 SGHAT, CDR2 FQNNGV. The CDR3 runs to 13 residues. With 2 bases removed from V and 2 bases from J, the gap between germline ends came to 6 bases. The CDR3 region has the DNA TGTGCCAGCAGCTTACCAGGAAACTATGGCTACACCTTC. It is translated as CASSLPGNYGYTF. Supplemented by reference TRBV11-2 and TRBJ1-2, the full variable domain reads EAGVAQSPRYKIIEKRQSVAFWCNPISGHATLYWYQQILGQGPKLLIQFQNNGVVDDSQLPKDRFSAERLKGVDSTLKIQPAKLEDSAVYLCASSLPGNYGYTFGSGTRLTVV.

The chain combines TRBV5-1 with TRBJ2-5; D gene unclear. Between the trimmed V and J ends, which lost 0 bases and 1 base, there was a span of 7 bases. Germline CDR1 reads SGHRS; CDR2 reads YFSETQ. The CDR3 runs 14 residues. The CDR3, as DNA: TGCGCCAGCAGCTTGGGTCCCACCCAAGAGACCCAGTACTTC. As protein: CASSLGPTQETQYF.

The chain has TRBV19 and TRBJ2-7, with D possibly being TRBD1 or TRBD2 (5 bases each). The CDR3 extends over 12 amino acids. The V gene's germline CDR1 is LNHDA and CDR2 SQIVND (reference sequence). With 10 bases removed from V and 5 bases from J, the gap between germline ends came to 15 bases. CDR3 coding DNA: TGTGCCACACCGGGACGGTTCAACGAGCAGTACTTC. It translates to CATPGRFNEQYF.

The chain is built from TRBV28 and TRBJ2-2; tentative D call: TRBD2 (5 bases). The CDR3 sequence is 16 residues long. Between the trimmed V and J ends, which lost 5 bases and 2 bases, there was a span of 15 bases. The germline CDR1 and CDR2 sequences are MDHEN and SYDVKM. CDR3 sequence (DNA): TGTGCCAGCAGTCCCGGCGGGCCGGTTAACACCGGGGAGCTGTTTTTT. It is translated as CASSPGGPVNTGELFF.

The chain combines TRBV19 with TRBJ2-1; maybe TRBD2 (5 bases). This CDR3 spans 14 amino acids. Germline CDR1 reads LNHDA; CDR2 reads SQIVND (reference sequence). V dropped 5 bases and J dropped 7 bases, with 15 bases sitting between them. For the CDR3, the DNA is TGTGCCAGTAGTCCGGGAAGGATGACTAATGAGCAGTTCTTC. Protein sequence: CASSPGRMTNEQFF.

This chain links TRBV13 with TRBJ1-4; weak D call: TRBD1 (6 bases). V gave up 5 bases and J gave up 7 bases, with 14 bases separating them. The CDR3 is 14 residues long. Germline lookup yields CDR1 PRHDT and CDR2 FYEKMQ (reference sequence). The chain's CDR3 is CASSPVGGPEKLFF. The CDR3 nucleotides are TGTGCCAGCAGCCCAGTGGGGGGGCCTGAAAAACTGTTTTTT.

The chain is built from TRBV7-2 and TRBJ2-7, with 7 bases lining up with TRBD2. The V gene end was trimmed by 5 bases and the J gene end by 6 bases; junction bases not matched to a gene: 16. This CDR3 contains 16 residues. CDR1 and CDR2 from the germline V gene are SGHTA and FQGNSA. The CDR3 nucleotides read TGTGCCAGCAGCCCAGGGAGGGTTAATGGAGGAGGCGAGCAGTACTTC. Translation gives CASSPGRVNGGGEQYF.